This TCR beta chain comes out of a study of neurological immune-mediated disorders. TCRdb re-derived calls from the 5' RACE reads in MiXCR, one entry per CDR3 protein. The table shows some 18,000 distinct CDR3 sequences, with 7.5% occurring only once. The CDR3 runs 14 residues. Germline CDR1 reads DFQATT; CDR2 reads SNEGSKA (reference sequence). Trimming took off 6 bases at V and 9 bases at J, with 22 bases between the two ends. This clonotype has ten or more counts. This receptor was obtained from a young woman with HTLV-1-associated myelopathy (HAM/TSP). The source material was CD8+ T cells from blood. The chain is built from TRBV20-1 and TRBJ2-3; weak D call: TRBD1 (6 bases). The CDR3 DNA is TGCAGTGCCAAACTCGTCAGGGGCCCCGGCACGCAGTATTTT. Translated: CSAKLVRGPGTQYF.